This T cell receptor (beta chain) was observed in a study of cytomegalovirus exposure and HLA in healthy donors. The germline CDR1 and CDR2 sequences are SNHLY and FYNNEI. The V gene end was trimmed by 7 bases and the J gene end by 3 bases; junction bases not matched to a gene: 8. The CDR3 length is 14 residues. With 60 Vbeta and 13 Jbeta primers, the PCR was carried out. Clones were read by immunoSEQ multiplex PCR, and TCRdb kept only the in-frame ones, dropping some. The sample records approximately 110,000 clones, over 60% being singletons. In this sample, this clone turned up many times. The material sequenced was PBMCs. The rearrangement joins TRBV2 to TRBJ1-1; 7 bases are shared with TRBD1. This TCR was recovered from a man aged 18 to 35 in good health and CMV-seropositive. The CDR3 sequence is CASIGTGVDTEAFF. The CDR3, as DNA: TGTGCCAGCATAGGCACAGGGGTAGACACTGAAGCTTTCTTT.